These 3 T cell receptor beta chains came from one sample sequenced in a study of blood T cell repertoires in COVID-19. The protocol was immunoSEQ multiplex PCR, while the TCRdb copy is restricted to in-frame clones and leaves out a portion. The sample lists a few hundred thousand clones; roughly 87% were seen once. Material for sequencing was PBMCs or T cells enriched from blood (not recorded which). Receptor source: a young woman who had recovered from COVID-19.

This clone was recorded once. V gene TRBV28 combines with J gene TRBJ2-7, with D maybe TRBD2 (6 bases). From germline, CDR1 is MDHEN and CDR2 SYDVKM. Trimming pared 5 bases from V and 3 bases from J, leaving 11 bases between. This CDR3 contains 13 residues. The CDR3 DNA follows: TGTGCCAGCAGTAGCGGGTGGGACTACGAGCAGTACTTC. Its protein is CASSSGWDYEQYF.

The J gene is TRBJ2-3, the V gene TRBV27; D uncertain. V was pared by 3 bases and J by 3 bases, with 13 bases between. The CDR3 totals 15 residues. Germline assignment: CDR1 MNHEY and CDR2 SMNVEV (reference sequence). The DNA of the CDR3 is TGTGCCAGCAGTTTGCGCGTACTTCCGACAGATACGCAGTATTTT. As protein: CASSLRVLPTDTQYF.

This chain links TRBV27 with TRBJ1-2; the match to TRBD1 covers 8 bases. Losses at the gene ends were 5 bases for V and 5 bases for J; bases not matched to a gene: 7. The CDR3 has 14 residues. From germline, CDR1 is MNHEY and CDR2 SMNVEV (reference sequence). The CDR3 spells CASSSGTGPYGYTF. DNA of the CDR3: TGTGCCAGCAGTAGTGGGACAGGACCTTATGGCTACACCTTC.